Listed here are 17 T cell receptor beta chains from one sample, sequenced in a study of technical replicates of blood from a few donors. Only in-frame clones appear in the TCRdb table, and some are missing; sequencing was by immunoSEQ multiplex PCR. Altogether just over 95,000 clones are present, about 95% being singletons, with the ten largest covering 0.25% to 0.35%. The specimen sequenced was T cells isolated from PBMCs. The source of these receptors is a human donor in good health.

V is TRBV5-4 and J is TRBJ2-2; 9 bases agree with TRBD1. The CDR3 sequence is 16 residues long. Germline lookup yields CDR1 SGHNT and CDR2 YYREEE (reference sequence). The junction had 7 bases not matched to a gene; V was cut back by 4 bases and J by 3 bases. The DNA of the CDR3 is TGTGCCAGCAGCACGCCGGGACAGGGATACACCGGGGAGCTGTTTTTT. It translates to CASSTPGQGYTGELFF.

This chain connects TRBV5-1 to TRBJ2-2; D is unresolved. This CDR3 is 15 amino acids long. The V and J ends lost 2 bases and 0 bases respectively, with 8 bases between them. Germline lookup yields CDR1 SGHRS and CDR2 YFSETQ. The CDR3 sequence is CASSFRSSNTGELFF. The DNA of the CDR3 is TGCGCCAGCAGCTTTAGGAGTTCGAACACCGGGGAGCTGTTTTTT. Supplemented by reference TRBV5-1 and TRBJ2-2, the full variable domain reads KAGVTQTPRYLIKTRGQQVTLSCSPISGHRSVSWYQQTPGQGLQFLFEYFSETQRNKGNFPGRFSGRQFSNSRSEMNVSTLELGDSALYLCASSFRSSNTGELFFGEGSRLTVL.

The gene calls are TRBV5-6 and TRBJ1-2; 8 bases agree with TRBD1. The CDR3 length is 16 residues. V lost 2 bases and J lost 7; bases outside the gene matches: 13. Per the germline V gene, CDR1 is SGHDT and CDR2 is YYEEEE. This CDR3 is CASSLFPDRDLLGYTF. CDR3 bases: TGTGCCAGCAGCTTATTCCCGGACAGGGACTTACTTGGCTACACCTTC.

The chain couples TRBV27 to TRBJ1-5, with 9 bases aligning to TRBD1. Germline loops: CDR1 MNHEY, CDR2 SMNVEV (reference sequence). The CDR3 covers 15 residues. With V trimmed by 5 bases and J by 6 bases, 8 bases remained unmatched. The CDR3: CASSGPGQGRQPQHF. CDR3 nucleotide sequence: TGTGCCAGCAGTGGACCGGGACAGGGTCGTCAGCCCCAGCATTTT.

V usage is TRBV27 and J usage is TRBJ1-1; tentative D call: TRBD1 (5 bases). Germline loops: CDR1 MNHEY, CDR2 SMNVEV (reference sequence). The CDR3 extends over 14 amino acids. Trimming pared 2 bases from V and 5 bases from J, leaving 12 bases between. CDR3 amino acids: CASSLVGGRTEAFF. The CDR3 nucleotides are TGTGCCAGCAGTTTAGTGGGGGGGAGGACTGAAGCTTTCTTT.

The chain employs TRBV10-3 and TRBJ1-1; D is unresolved. The germline gives CDR1 ENHRY, CDR2 SYGVKD. This CDR3 is 11 amino acids long. Deletions cut 11 bases from V and 1 base from J, with 8 bases between. For the CDR3, the DNA is TGTGCCGTCCGTTCGAACACTGAAGCTTTCTTT. Translating gives CAVRSNTEAFF.

This chain joins TRBV4-1 and TRBJ2-7; 10 bases are shared with TRBD1. Trimming cost V 2 bases and J 3 bases; bases outside gene matches: 7. This CDR3 has 16 residues. Germline assignment: CDR1 MGHRA and CDR2 YSYEKL. Here the CDR3 DNA reads TGCGCCAGCAGCCAACGGATCGGGACAGGGGACTACGAGCAGTACTTC. This codes for CASSQRIGTGDYEQYF.

This chain links TRBV27 with TRBJ2-1; TRBD1 matches at 9 bases. The CDR3 extends over 14 amino acids. V gave up 7 bases and J gave up 7 bases; unmatched junction bases: 8. From germline, CDR1 is MNHEY and CDR2 SMNVEV (reference sequence). CDR3: CASKTGGFLNEQFF. In nucleotides, the CDR3 is TGTGCCAGCAAGACAGGGGGATTCTTGAATGAGCAGTTCTTC.

The chain is built from TRBV28 and TRBJ2-2; 12 bases line up with TRBD1. The CDR3 spans 16 residues. V was pared by 5 bases and J by 7 bases, with 8 bases of the junction left unmatched. Germline values: CDR1 MDHEN, CDR2 SYDVKM. CDR3 residues: CASSPQGQGAIGELFF. In DNA form, the CDR3 reads TGTGCCAGCAGTCCTCAGGGACAGGGGGCTATCGGGGAGCTGTTTTTT.

The chain employs TRBV6-4 and TRBJ2-3, with 12 bases aligning to TRBD2. The ends lost 1 base at V and 1 base at J; junction bases unmatched: 0. CDR3 length: 16 residues. Germline CDR1 reads MRHNA; CDR2 reads SNTAGT. This CDR3 is CASSDWTSGGTDTQYF. The CDR3 DNA is TGTGCCAGCAGTGACTGGACTAGCGGGGGCACAGATACGCAGTATTTT.

The rearrangement links TRBV6-5 to TRBJ1-3; D might be TRBD1 (5 bases). Germline values: CDR1 MNHEY, CDR2 SVGAGI. Trimming removed 11 bases at V and 3 bases at J, with 17 bases between. The CDR3 runs 14 residues. CDR3 bases: TGTGCCGTGGGAGCGGGCAGGGTTGGAAACACCATATATTTT. This encodes CAVGAGRVGNTIYF.

The chain combines TRBV5-6 with TRBJ2-1; a possible D gene is TRBD2 (5 bases). Trimming took off 2 bases at V and 0 bases at J, with 9 bases between the two ends. Germline V gives CDR1 SGHDT, CDR2 YYEEEE. The CDR3 has 15 residues. The CDR3 sequence is CASSFRGYSYNEQFF. CDR3 sequence (DNA): TGTGCCAGCAGCTTCCGCGGGTACTCCTACAATGAGCAGTTCTTC.

The chain links TRBV19 to TRBJ2-1, with no clear D. The CDR3 sequence is 11 residues long. Germline CDR1 reads LNHDA; CDR2 reads SQIVND (reference sequence). V lost 5 bases and J lost 8, with 7 bases in between. Written as DNA, the CDR3 is TGTGCCAGTAGTCCGGGTTATGAGCAGTTCTTC. Translating gives CASSPGYEQFF.

The rearrangement links TRBV6-5 to TRBJ1-1; D is possibly TRBD1 (5 bases). The V and J ends lost 6 bases and 0 bases respectively, with 11 bases between them. Germline V gene sequence: CDR1 MNHEY, CDR2 SVGAGI. CDR3 length: 14 amino acids. CDR3 nucleotide sequence: TGTGCCAGCAGCGATCTGACAGTGAACACTGAAGCTTTCTTT. Residues: CASSDLTVNTEAFF.

This clone was detected only once. The chain carries TRBV28 and TRBJ2-3; 12 bases line up with TRBD2. Germline CDR1 MDHEN, CDR2 SYDVKM. There are 17 residues in the CDR3. Trimming took 6 bases from V and 0 from J; bases not matched to a gene: 7. The DNA of the CDR3 is TGTGCCAGCAGCTCCGGGACTAGCGGGCGAAGCACAGATACGCAGTATTTT. Its translation is CASSSGTSGRSTDTQYF. The whole variable domain, filled in from reference TRBV28 and TRBJ2-3, reads DVKVTQSSRYLVKRTGEKVFLECVQDMDHENMFWYRQDPGLGLRLIYFSYDVKMKEKGDIPEGYSVSREKKERFSLILESASTNQTSMYLCASSSGTSGRSTDTQYFGPGTRLTVL.

The V gene is TRBV28, the J gene TRBJ2-1, with D possibly being TRBD2 (7 bases). Trimming pared 2 bases from V and 8 bases from J, leaving 13 bases between. This CDR3 spans 14 amino acids. The V gene's germline CDR1 is MDHEN and CDR2 SYDVKM. The CDR3 reads CASSLRGGGHEQFF. The CDR3 region has the DNA TGTGCCAGCAGTTTAAGAGGGGGAGGGCATGAGCAGTTCTTC.

The chain couples TRBV7-2 to TRBJ1-1, with 7 positions matching TRBD1. The V gene's germline CDR1 is SGHTA and CDR2 FQGNSA. There are 13 residues in the CDR3. With 6 bases clipped from V and 2 bases from J, the junction kept 3 bases outside the gene matches. The CDR3 DNA reads as TGTGCCAGCAGAGGACAGGTAAACACTGAAGCTTTCTTT. Its translation is CASRGQVNTEAFF.